This T cell receptor beta chain appears in the sequencing data of a study of shared clonotypes between healthy human individuals. At the level of the study: Per donor, CD8 memory used one plate, CD8 naive used two, CD4 memory used three and CD4 naive used three.

The data were produced by immunoSEQ multiplex PCR, yet TCRdb's version contains in-frame clones alone and is incomplete. The table shows roughly 660,000 clones, with around 90% occurring only once. Germline V gene data show CDR1 as SQVTM and CDR2 as ANQGSEA. V was trimmed by 1 base and J by 8 bases, leaving 24 bases between them. This CDR3 spans 18 amino acids. Findings of the study overall: Some clonotypes were shared by all four sorted-subset donors, while others were not shared. The non-shared ones had lower generation probabilities than the shared ones.

Regarding this clone: The antigen is not known.

The V gene is TRBV29-1, the J gene TRBJ2-6; weak D call: TRBD2 (5 bases). The clonotype was recovered from a young man in good health. Some clones in this sample may be carry-over from other donors' samples. The sample consisted of memory CD8+ T cells from PBMCs. The subset was: CD45RO+ cells pooled with CCR7-negative TemRA cells. The CDR3 nucleotides are TGCAGCGTTGAAGGGGGAGTGAGAGATGGCGTCTACCCCAACGTCCTGACTTTC. Amino acids: CSVEGGVRDGVYPNVLTF.